The 27 T cell receptor beta chains given below trace back to one sample, sequenced in a study of blood T cell repertoires in COVID-19. Measured with immunoSEQ multiplex PCR; TCRdb has only the in-frame clones, and not every one. The sample contains some 120,000 clones, about 80% of which appear only once. Sequenced: peripheral blood. The receptors stem from a man in his 70s with active or convalescent COVID-19.

This sequence joins TRBV28 and TRBJ1-1, with 7 bases lining up with TRBD1. Germline CDR1 reads MDHEN; CDR2 reads SYDVKM. This CDR3 contains 15 residues. V lost 11 bases, J lost 0 bases, and 12 bases stayed unmatched. The CDR3 sequence: CAAYEGAVMNTEAFF. DNA of the CDR3: TGTGCCGCCTATGAGGGGGCGGTTATGAACACTGAAGCTTTCTTT.

CDR3 region: CASGWGQGQPQHF. CDR3 in DNA: TGTGCCAGTGGCTGGGGGCAGGGTCAGCCCCAGCATTTT. The gene calls are TRBV19 and TRBJ1-5; weak D call: TRBD1 (6 bases). With 8 bases removed from V and 6 bases from J, the gap between germline ends came to 14 bases. The CDR3 spans 13 residues. Germline CDR1 is LNHDA and CDR2 is SQIVND (reference sequence).

The chain is built from TRBV18 and TRBJ2-1; 9 bases are shared with TRBD1. The CDR3 covers 14 residues. Losses at the gene ends were 5 bases for V and 7 bases for J; bases not matched to a gene: 6. Germline V gene data show CDR1 as KGHSH and CDR2 as LQKENI. The CDR3 spells CASSGTGGSNEQFF. The CDR3 DNA is TGTGCCAGCTCAGGTACAGGGGGCTCTAATGAGCAGTTCTTC.

J is TRBJ2-7 and V is TRBV5-1; D perhaps matches TRBD2 (5 bases). The ends were cut back, 0 bases at V and 6 bases at J, with 7 bases in the middle. Germline loops: CDR1 SGHRS, CDR2 YFSETQ. The CDR3 consists of 12 residues. The CDR3: CASSLDEGEQYF. The CDR3 DNA is TGCGCCAGCAGCTTGGACGAGGGCGAGCAGTACTTC.

The gene calls are TRBV5-4 and TRBJ2-1, with D possibly being TRBD1 (7 bases). Germline CDR1 reads SGHNT; CDR2 reads YYREEE (reference sequence). V lost 0 bases to trimming and J lost 8 bases, with 15 bases between them. The CDR3 loop spans 15 amino acids. CDR3 coding DNA: TGTGCCAGCAGCTTGGGGGCAGGGGGGTCGGATGAGCAGTTCTTC. As protein: CASSLGAGGSDEQFF.

This clone was recorded only once. This rearrangement joins TRBV19 to TRBJ2-3, with 8 bases matching TRBD1. Per the germline V gene, CDR1 is LNHDA and CDR2 is SQIVND (reference sequence). This CDR3 is 15 amino acids long. V lost 6 bases to trimming and J lost 0 bases; unmatched junction nucleotides: 5. This CDR3 reads CASSLQGVSTDTQYF. The CDR3 coding sequence is TGTGCCAGTAGCCTACAGGGGGTAAGCACAGATACGCAGTATTTT.

This clone has a handful of counts. V gene TRBV11-3 combines with J gene TRBJ1-1, with no clear D. V lost 5 bases and J 1 base, leaving 11 bases between the germline ends. This CDR3 comprises 14 residues. The germline V gene encodes CDR1 SGHNT and CDR2 YENEEA. The CDR3 nucleotides are TGTGCCAGCAGCCTTGACAAGACGAACACTGAAGCTTTCTTT. It yields the protein CASSLDKTNTEAFF.

CDR3 sequence: CASSLDPGNIYNSPLHF. The DNA for the CDR3 is TGTGCCAGCAGCTTAGACCCAGGGAACATCTATAATTCACCCCTCCACTTT. The chain recombines TRBV11-2 with TRBJ1-6; the D gene is possibly TRBD1 (5 bases). The CDR3 is 17 amino acids. V was pared by 0 bases and J by 3 bases, with 12 bases between. The germline V gene encodes CDR1 SGHAT and CDR2 FQNNGV.

The CDR3 region is CASSGSSYNEQFF. The CDR3, as DNA: TGTGCCAGCAGCGGGAGCTCCTACAATGAGCAGTTCTTC. This chain links TRBV12-3 or TRBV12-4 with TRBJ2-1; TRBD2 is a possible D gene (6 bases). Trimming shortened V by 6 bases and J by 0 bases, and 6 bases separated the two germline ends. CDR3 length equals 13 residues.

This sequence joins TRBV6-1 and TRBJ2-7; D ambiguous. Per germline, CDR1 MNHNS and CDR2 SASEGT. There are 13 residues in the CDR3. The V and J ends lost 1 base and 2 bases respectively, with 6 bases between them. The CDR3 nucleotides are TGTGCCAGCAGTGAAGTGGCAGCCTACGAGCAGTACTTC. Translating it yields CASSEVAAYEQYF.

This clone was recorded at least ten times. The chain is built from TRBV4-2 and TRBJ1-2; TRBD1 matches at 7 bases. With 4 bases clipped from V and 4 bases from J, the junction kept 12 bases outside the gene matches. The V gene's germline CDR1 is LGHNA and CDR2 YNFKEQ. This CDR3 is 16 amino acids long. CDR3 nucleotide sequence: TGTGCCAGCAGCCTTCACACGACAGGGATTGCCTATGGCTACACCTTC. This encodes CASSLHTTGIAYGYTF.

This chain links TRBV19 with TRBJ2-1, with 10 bases fitting TRBD2. There are 15 residues in the CDR3. The ends lost 6 bases at V and 9 bases at J; junction bases unmatched: 11. CDR1 and CDR2 (germline): LNHDA, SQIVND (reference sequence). CDR3 in DNA: TGTGCCAGTAGCGATAGCGGGAGGTTCTTGGGTGAGCAGTTCTTC. The encoded protein is CASSDSGRFLGEQFF.

This clone was counted a single time. The genes are TRBV25-1 and TRBJ2-5; TRBD1 matches at 7 bases. This CDR3 is 13 amino acids long. V shed 8 bases and J 5 bases; nucleotides not matched to a gene: 8. Germline CDR1 is MGHDK and CDR2 is SYGVNS. The CDR3 loop is CASGRRTGETQYF. The DNA of the CDR3 is TGTGCCAGCGGCCGTCGGACAGGCGAGACCCAGTACTTC.

This chain connects TRBV14 to TRBJ2-1; possibly TRBD2 for D (6 bases). The CDR3 has 13 amino acids. V gave up 5 bases and J gave up 4 bases, with 9 bases separating them. Germline values: CDR1 SGHDN, CDR2 FVKESK. CDR3: CASSLAEYNEQFF. CDR3 nucleotide sequence: TGTGCCAGCAGCTTAGCGGAGTACAATGAGCAGTTCTTC.

The chain recombines TRBV5-4 with TRBJ1-2; D gene uncertain. Germline CDR1 SGHNT, CDR2 YYREEE (reference sequence). The CDR3 consists of 14 residues. V lost 0 bases, J lost 1 base, and 7 bases lay in between. CDR3 sequence: CASSLEAGNYGYTF. Here the CDR3 DNA reads TGTGCCAGCAGCTTGGAAGCGGGTAACTATGGCTACACCTTC.

The chain couples TRBV7-3 to TRBJ1-1; 9 bases are a match to TRBD1. CDR3 length: 14 residues. Germline lookup yields CDR1 SGHTA and CDR2 FQGTGA. With 5 bases clipped from V and 11 bases from J, the junction kept 12 bases outside the gene matches. The CDR3 is CASSPTTGQGRAFF. The CDR3 coding sequence is TGTGCCAGCAGCCCTACGACGGGACAGGGTAGGGCTTTCTTT.

The chain uses TRBV21-1 and TRBJ1-1. TRBV21-1 is given as a pseudogene. This CDR3 contains 13 residues. The CDR3 nucleotides are TGTGCCAGCAGCCCGCGGGTGTGCTCTGAAGCTTTCTTT. Its translation: CASSPRVCSEAFF.

V usage is TRBV6-1 and J usage is TRBJ2-1, with D possibly being TRBD2 (5 bases). V lost 0 bases and J lost 8, with 8 bases in between. The CDR3 is 13 residues long. Germline V gene lookup returns CDR1 MNHNS and CDR2 SASEGT. The DNA of the CDR3 is TGTGCCAGCAGTGAAGCGAGGGTATATGAGCAGTTCTTC. As protein: CASSEARVYEQFF.

This chain connects TRBV3-1 (or the pseudogene TRBV3-2) to TRBJ1-1; maybe TRBD1 (6 bases). V lost 0 bases and J lost 6, with 14 bases in between. Germline V gene sequence: CDR1 LGHDT, CDR2 YNNKEL (reference sequence). The CDR3 is 15 residues long. CDR3 in amino acids: CASSQDGGGWAEAFF. The CDR3 DNA sequence: TGTGCCAGCAGCCAAGACGGGGGGGGCTGGGCTGAAGCTTTCTTT.

The chain employs TRBV6-5 and TRBJ1-1; 9 bases align to TRBD1. The CDR3 contains 14 residues. CDR1 and CDR2 from the germline V gene are MNHEY and SVGAGI. After removal of 7 bases from V and 4 bases from J, the junction contained 7 bases not matched to a gene. CDR3 protein: CASIEGTGSTEAFF. CDR3 DNA sequence: TGTGCCAGCATAGAGGGGACAGGGAGCACTGAAGCTTTCTTT.

As regards this clone: At one end the junction does not follow the germline gene, possibly because of a read error. This chain uses TRBV6-5 with TRBJ2-4; 8 nucleotides agree with TRBD1. CDR3 length: 12 amino acids. Germline values: CDR1 MNHEY, CDR2 SVGAGI. DNA of the CDR3: TGTGCCAGCAGCGGTGGGGCGGGACAGGCCGACTTC. This sequence encodes CASSGGAGQADF.

This clone occurred once. The J gene is TRBJ2-2, the V gene TRBV7-9; 14 bases fit TRBD2. The V segment lost 5 bases and the J segment 3 bases; nucleotides outside the gene matches: 5. Germline CDR1 SEHNR, CDR2 FQNEAQ (reference sequence). The CDR3 is 17 residues long. CDR3 sequence reads: CASSARLAGGYTGELFF. The CDR3 bases are TGTGCCAGCAGCGCAAGACTAGCGGGAGGGTACACCGGGGAGCTGTTTTTT.

The chain links TRBV3-1 (or the pseudogene TRBV3-2) to TRBJ1-3; D is undetermined. Trimming took 1 base from V and 0 from J, leaving 4 bases between them. The CDR3 consists of 14 residues. Looked up from germline, CDR1 is LGHDT and CDR2 is YNNKEL (reference sequence). Here the CDR3 reads CASSQGGSGNTIYF. The CDR3 nucleotides read TGTGCCAGCAGCCAAGGCGGCTCTGGAAACACCATATATTTT.

This clone was detected only once. This chain connects TRBV3-1 (or the pseudogene TRBV3-2) to TRBJ1-6; 7 bases align to TRBD1. The CDR3 is 15 amino acids. Germline trimming cut 4 bases from V and 7 bases from J; bases unmatched to any gene: 7. Germline assignment: CDR1 LGHDT and CDR2 YNNKEL (reference sequence). Written as DNA, the CDR3 is TGTGCCAGCAGCCCGAGACAGGGAGGCAATTCACCCCTCCACTTT. This sequence encodes CASSPRQGGNSPLHF.

The rearrangement joins TRBV6-4 to TRBJ2-7; TRBD1 matches at 8 bases. In germline, CDR1 is MRHNA, CDR2 SNTAGT. V was clipped by 5 bases and J by 3 bases; unmatched bases: 12. The CDR3 totals 16 residues. The CDR3 loop reads CASSSSGTGCFYEQYF. The CDR3 DNA follows: TGTGCCAGCAGTTCTTCCGGGACAGGTTGTTTCTACGAGCAGTACTTC.

The chain recombines TRBV5-1 with TRBJ1-1; no clear D. This CDR3 comprises 15 residues. Germline CDR1 reads SGHRS; CDR2 reads YFSETQ. V lost 5 bases and J 1 base, leaving 15 bases between the germline ends. In DNA form, the CDR3 reads TGCGCCAGCAGATCTAAGGAGAATGCGAACACTGAAGCTTTCTTT. This translates into CASRSKENANTEAFF. The whole variable domain, filled in from reference TRBV5-1 and TRBJ1-1, reads KAGVTQTPRYLIKTRGQQVTLSCSPISGHRSVSWYQQTPGQGLQFLFEYFSETQRNKGNFPGRFSGRQFSNSRSEMNVSTLELGDSALYLCASRSKENANTEAFFGQGTRLTVV.

This sequence joins TRBV29-1 and TRBJ2-1; 12 nucleotides match TRBD1. The V segment lost 6 bases and the J segment 7 bases; nucleotides outside the gene matches: 25. In germline, CDR1 is SQVTM, CDR2 ANQGSEA. The CDR3 length is 20 residues. CDR3 in amino acids: CSVDRTRGQGAGGPRNEQFF. The CDR3 DNA sequence: TGCAGCGTCGATCGAACCCGGGGACAGGGGGCGGGAGGGCCTCGAAATGAGCAGTTCTTC.